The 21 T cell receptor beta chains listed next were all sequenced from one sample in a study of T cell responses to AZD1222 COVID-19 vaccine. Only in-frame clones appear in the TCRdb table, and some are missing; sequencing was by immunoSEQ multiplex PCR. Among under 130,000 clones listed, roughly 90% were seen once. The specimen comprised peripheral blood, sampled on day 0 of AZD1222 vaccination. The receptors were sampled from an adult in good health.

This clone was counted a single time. The CDR3 DNA reads as TGTGCCAGCAGCCAAGAAATCGGGACGTATCAGCCCCAGCATTTT. This sequence encodes CASSQEIGTYQPQHF. V usage is TRBV4-2 and J usage is TRBJ1-5, with a possible D match to TRBD1 (5 bases). CDR3 length: 15 amino acids. V was shortened by 0 bases and J by 5 bases, with 11 bases between the two germline ends. Germline-derived CDR1 and CDR2 are LGHNA and YNFKEQ.

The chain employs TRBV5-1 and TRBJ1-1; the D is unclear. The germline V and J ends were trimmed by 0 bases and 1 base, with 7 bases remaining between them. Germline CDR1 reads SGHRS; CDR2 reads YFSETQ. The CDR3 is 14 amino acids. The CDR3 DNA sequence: TGCGCCAGCAGCTTGGCCTTGGAGAACACTGAAGCTTTCTTT. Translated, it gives CASSLALENTEAFF.

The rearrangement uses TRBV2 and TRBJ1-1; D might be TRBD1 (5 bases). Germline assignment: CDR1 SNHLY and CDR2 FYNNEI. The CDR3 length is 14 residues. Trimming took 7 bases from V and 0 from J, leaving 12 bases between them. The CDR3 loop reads CASTRGRVNTEAFF. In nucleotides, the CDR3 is TGTGCCAGCACGAGGGGCAGGGTGAACACTGAAGCTTTCTTT. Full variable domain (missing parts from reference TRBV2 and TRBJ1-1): EPEVTQTPSHQVTQMGQEVILRCVPISNHLYFYWYRQILGQKVEFLVSFYNNEISEKSEIFDDQFSVERPDGSNFTLKIRSTKLEDSAMYFCASTRGRVNTEAFFGQGTRLTVV.

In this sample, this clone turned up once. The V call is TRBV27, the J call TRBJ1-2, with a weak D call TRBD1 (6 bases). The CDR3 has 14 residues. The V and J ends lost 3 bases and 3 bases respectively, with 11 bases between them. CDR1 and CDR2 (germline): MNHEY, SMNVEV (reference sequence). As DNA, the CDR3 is TGTGCCAGCAGTTTCCGAGGGGGGTACTATGGCTACACCTTC. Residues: CASSFRGGYYGYTF.

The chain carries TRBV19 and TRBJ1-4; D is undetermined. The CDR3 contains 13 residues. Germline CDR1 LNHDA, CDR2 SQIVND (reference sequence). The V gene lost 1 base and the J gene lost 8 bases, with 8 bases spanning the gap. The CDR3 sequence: CASSIGPFEKLFF. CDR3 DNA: TGTGCCAGTAGTATAGGTCCCTTCGAAAAACTGTTTTTT.

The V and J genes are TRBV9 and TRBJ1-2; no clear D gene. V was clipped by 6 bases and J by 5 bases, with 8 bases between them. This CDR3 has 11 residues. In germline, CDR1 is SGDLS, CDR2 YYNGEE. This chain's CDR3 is CASNGQYGYTF. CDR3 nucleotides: TGTGCCAGCAATGGCCAGTATGGCTACACCTTC.

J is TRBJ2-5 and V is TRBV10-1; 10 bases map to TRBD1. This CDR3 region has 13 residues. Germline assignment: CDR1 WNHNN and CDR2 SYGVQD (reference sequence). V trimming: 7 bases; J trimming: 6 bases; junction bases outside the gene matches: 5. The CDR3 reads CASIRTGGKTQYF. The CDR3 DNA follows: TGCGCCAGCATCCGGACAGGGGGGAAGACCCAGTACTTC.

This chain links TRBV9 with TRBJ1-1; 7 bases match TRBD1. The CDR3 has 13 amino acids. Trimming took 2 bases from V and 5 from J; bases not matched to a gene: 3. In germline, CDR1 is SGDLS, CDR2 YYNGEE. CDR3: CASSVDRVTEAFF. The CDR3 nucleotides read TGTGCCAGCAGCGTCGACAGGGTGACTGAAGCTTTCTTT.

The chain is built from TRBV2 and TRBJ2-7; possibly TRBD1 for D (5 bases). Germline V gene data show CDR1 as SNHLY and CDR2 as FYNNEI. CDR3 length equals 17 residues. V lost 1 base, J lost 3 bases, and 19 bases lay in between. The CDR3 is CASSEGRVRSKYYEQYF. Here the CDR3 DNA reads TGTGCCAGCAGTGAAGGCAGGGTCCGCAGTAAGTACTACGAGCAGTACTTC.

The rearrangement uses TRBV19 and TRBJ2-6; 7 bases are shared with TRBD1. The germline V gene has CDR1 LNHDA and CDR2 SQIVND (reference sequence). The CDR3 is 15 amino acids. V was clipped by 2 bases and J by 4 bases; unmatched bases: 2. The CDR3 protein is CASSITGEGANVLTF. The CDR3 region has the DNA TGTGCCAGTAGTATAACAGGGGAAGGGGCCAACGTCCTGACTTTC.

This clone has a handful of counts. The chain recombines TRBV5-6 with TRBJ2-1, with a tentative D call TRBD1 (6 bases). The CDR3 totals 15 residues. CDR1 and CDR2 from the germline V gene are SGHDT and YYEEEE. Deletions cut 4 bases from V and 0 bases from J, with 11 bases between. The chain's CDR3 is CASSLTGFSYNEQFF. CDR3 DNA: TGTGCCAGCAGCCTGACAGGCTTCTCCTACAATGAGCAGTTCTTC.

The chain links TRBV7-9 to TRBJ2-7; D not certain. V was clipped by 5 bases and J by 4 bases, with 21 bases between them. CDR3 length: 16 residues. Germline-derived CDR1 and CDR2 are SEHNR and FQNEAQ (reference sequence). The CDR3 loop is CASSPPRHLYPYEQYF. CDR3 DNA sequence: TGTGCCAGCAGCCCCCCCCGGCACCTCTACCCTTACGAGCAGTACTTC.

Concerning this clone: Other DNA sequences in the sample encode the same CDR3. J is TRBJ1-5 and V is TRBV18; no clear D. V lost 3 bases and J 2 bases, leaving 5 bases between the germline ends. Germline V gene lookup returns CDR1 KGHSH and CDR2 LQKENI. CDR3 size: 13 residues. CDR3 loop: CASSPDRNQPQHF. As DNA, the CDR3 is TGTGCCAGCTCACCTGACCGCAATCAGCCCCAGCATTTT.

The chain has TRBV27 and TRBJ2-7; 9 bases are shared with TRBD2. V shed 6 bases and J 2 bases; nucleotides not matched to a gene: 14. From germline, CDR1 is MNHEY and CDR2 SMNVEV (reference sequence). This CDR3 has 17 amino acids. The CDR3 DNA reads TGTGCCAGCAGCTTTAAGTCCCCGCGGGGGGGAACCTACGAGCAGTACTTC. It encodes CASSFKSPRGGTYEQYF.

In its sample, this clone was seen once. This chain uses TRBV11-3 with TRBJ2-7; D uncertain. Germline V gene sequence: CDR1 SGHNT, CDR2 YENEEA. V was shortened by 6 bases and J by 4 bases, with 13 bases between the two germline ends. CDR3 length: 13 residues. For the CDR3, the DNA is TGTGCCAGCAGTCCAGGTGGTAGGTACGAGCAGTACTTC. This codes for CASSPGGRYEQYF.

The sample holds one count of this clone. The CDR3 reads CASSQEEGATGNTIYF. The DNA for the CDR3 is TGTGCCAGCAGCCAAGAGGAGGGGGCCACAGGAAACACCATATATTTT. The rearrangement joins TRBV4-2 to TRBJ1-3, with TRBD1 identical over 7 bases. CDR3 length: 16 residues. Germline V lookup: CDR1 LGHNA, CDR2 YNFKEQ. The V and J ends lost 0 bases and 4 bases, in that order; junction bases with no gene match: 6.

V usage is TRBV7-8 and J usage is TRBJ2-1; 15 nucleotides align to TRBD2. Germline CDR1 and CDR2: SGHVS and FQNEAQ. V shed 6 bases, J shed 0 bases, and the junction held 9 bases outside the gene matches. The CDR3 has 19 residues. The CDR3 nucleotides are TGTGCCAGCAGTTCTCCCGGGACTAGCGGGAGGTCCTCCTACAATGAGCAGTTCTTC. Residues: CASSSPGTSGRSSYNEQFF.

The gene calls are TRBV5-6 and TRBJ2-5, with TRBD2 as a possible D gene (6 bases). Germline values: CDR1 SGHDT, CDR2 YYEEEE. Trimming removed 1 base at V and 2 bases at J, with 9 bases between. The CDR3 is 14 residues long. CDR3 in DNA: TGTGCCAGCAGCTTGTGGGGGACTCAAGAGACCCAGTACTTC. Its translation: CASSLWGTQETQYF.

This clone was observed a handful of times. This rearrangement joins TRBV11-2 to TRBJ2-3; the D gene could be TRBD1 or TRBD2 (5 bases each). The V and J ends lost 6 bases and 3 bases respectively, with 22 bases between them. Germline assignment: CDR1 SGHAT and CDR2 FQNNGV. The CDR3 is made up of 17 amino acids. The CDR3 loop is CASSFIVGRKGTDTQYF. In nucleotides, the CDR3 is TGTGCCAGCAGTTTTATCGTAGGGAGAAAGGGGACAGATACGCAGTATTTT.

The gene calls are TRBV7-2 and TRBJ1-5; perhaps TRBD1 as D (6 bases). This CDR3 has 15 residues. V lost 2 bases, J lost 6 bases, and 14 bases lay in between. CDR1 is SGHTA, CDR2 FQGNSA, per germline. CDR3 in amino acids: CASSLSAQGLQPQHF. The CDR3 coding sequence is TGTGCCAGCAGCTTAAGTGCTCAGGGGCTTCAGCCCCAGCATTTT. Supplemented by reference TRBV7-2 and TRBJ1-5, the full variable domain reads GAGVSQSPSNKVTEKGKDVELRCDPISGHTALYWYRQSLGQGLEFLIYFQGNSAPDKSGLPSDRFSAERTGGSVSTLTIQRTQQEDSAVYLCASSLSAQGLQPQHFGDGTRLSIL.

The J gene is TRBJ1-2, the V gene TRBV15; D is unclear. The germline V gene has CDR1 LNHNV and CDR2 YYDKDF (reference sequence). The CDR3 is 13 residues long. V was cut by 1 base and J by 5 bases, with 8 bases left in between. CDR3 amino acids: CATSRAERYGYTF. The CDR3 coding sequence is TGTGCCACCAGCAGAGCGGAAAGATATGGCTACACCTTC.